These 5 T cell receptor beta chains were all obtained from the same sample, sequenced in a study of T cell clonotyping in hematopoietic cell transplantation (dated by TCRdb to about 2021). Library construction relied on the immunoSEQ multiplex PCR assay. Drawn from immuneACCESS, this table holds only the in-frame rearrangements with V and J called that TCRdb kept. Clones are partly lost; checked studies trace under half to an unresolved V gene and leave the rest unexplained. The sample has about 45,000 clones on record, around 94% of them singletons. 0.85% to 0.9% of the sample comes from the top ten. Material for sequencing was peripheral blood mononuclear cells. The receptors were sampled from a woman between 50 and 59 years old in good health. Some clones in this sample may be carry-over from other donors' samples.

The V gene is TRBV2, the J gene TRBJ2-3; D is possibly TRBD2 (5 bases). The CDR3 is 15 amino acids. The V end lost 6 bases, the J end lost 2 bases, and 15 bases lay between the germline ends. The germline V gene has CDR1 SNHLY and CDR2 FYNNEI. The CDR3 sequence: CASSVNTRYTDTQYF. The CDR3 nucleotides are TGTGCCAGCAGCGTGAATACTAGATACACAGATACGCAGTATTTT.

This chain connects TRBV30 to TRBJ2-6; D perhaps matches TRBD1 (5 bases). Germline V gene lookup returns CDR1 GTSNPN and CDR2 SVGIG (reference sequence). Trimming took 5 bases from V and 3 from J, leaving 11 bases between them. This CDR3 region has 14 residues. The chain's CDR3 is CAWAQGNGANVLTF. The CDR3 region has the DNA TGTGCCTGGGCCCAGGGTAATGGGGCCAACGTCCTGACTTTC.

CDR3 sequence reads: CASSQEVSGGYNEQFF. As DNA, the CDR3 is TGCGCCAGCAGCCAAGAAGTTAGCGGGGGGTACAATGAGCAGTTCTTC. The chain has TRBV4-3 and TRBJ2-1; TRBD2 matches at 10 bases. This CDR3 is built from 16 residues. V lost 0 bases to trimming and J lost 4 bases; unmatched junction nucleotides: 3. Germline V gives CDR1 LGHNA, CDR2 YSLEER.

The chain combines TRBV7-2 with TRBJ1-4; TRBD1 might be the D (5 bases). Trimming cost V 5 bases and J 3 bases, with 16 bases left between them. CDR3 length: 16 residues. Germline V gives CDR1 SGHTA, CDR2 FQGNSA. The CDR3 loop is CASSRNPGGSNEKLFF. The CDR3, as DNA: TGTGCCAGCAGCCGCAATCCCGGGGGATCTAATGAAAAACTGTTTTTT.

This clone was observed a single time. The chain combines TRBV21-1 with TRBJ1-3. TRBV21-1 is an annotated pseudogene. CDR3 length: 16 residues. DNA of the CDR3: TGTGCCAGCAGCAATTTTGCCGTCCACTCTGGAAACACCATATATTTT. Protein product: CASSNFAVHSGNTIYF.